This TCR beta chain derives from a study of CD8 T cells in Susac syndrome. CDR3 size: 13 residues. Germline lookup yields CDR1 MDHEN and CDR2 SYDVKM. The V gene end was trimmed by 6 bases and the J gene end by 5 bases; junction bases not matched to a gene: 6. CD8+ and CD4+ T cells from blood underwent TCR beta sequencing. The control participants were healthy donors, and these controls were matched with respect to both age and sex. In contrast to the negatively isolated CD8+ and CD4+ T cells, TEMRA cells were FACS-enriched. The authors reverse transcribed about 0.5 to 1 ug RNA with random hexamers. immunoSEQ multiplex PCR amplified TCR beta CDR3 across 54 Vbeta, 13 Jbeta. Each CDR3 protein gets one entry after TCRdb re-called the immunoSEQ multiplex PCR reads with MiXCR. The sample shows some 190,000 distinct CDR3 sequences, about 95% of them seen only once.

The receptor was isolated from a human donor in good health. Sequencing input: CD4+ T cells from PBMCs. The chain links TRBV28 to TRBJ2-5; 7 bases line up with TRBD1. This CDR3 is CASRSGQWETQYF. The CDR3, as DNA: TGTGCCAGCAGATCGGGACAGTGGGAGACCCAGTACTTC.